The 17 T cell receptor beta chains presented below share a single source sample, sequenced in a study of T-cell memory formation after mild COVID-19. TCRdb independently ran MiXCR on the 5' RACE reads; one entry per CDR3 protein. Among 140,000 to 150,000 distinct CDR3 sequences listed, 15% to 20% were seen once. The sample was PBMCs or a T cell subset sorted from them (not recorded which). Source of these receptors: an adult woman who had mild COVID-19 (a few samples of this study predate the infection). Cell type and time point are not known.

The rearrangement joins TRBV18 to TRBJ2-3, with unresolved D. Between the trimmed V and J ends, which lost 5 bases and 5 bases, there was a span of 8 bases. CDR1 and CDR2 (germline): KGHSH, LQKENI. There are 12 residues in the CDR3. The CDR3 DNA follows: TGTGCCAGCTCAGAGCAGCAAGATACGCAGTATTTT. This gives the protein CASSEQQDTQYF.

This clonotype was seen more than once but under ten times. The chain recombines TRBV5-1 with TRBJ2-7, with a weak D call TRBD1 (7 bases). Germline CDR1 SGHRS, CDR2 YFSETQ. Trimming left V 4 bases short and J 7 bases short, with 15 bases between. The CDR3 is 13 amino acids. The DNA for the CDR3 is TGCGCCAGCAGCCACCCGCAGGGGGGAGAGCAGTACTTC. Translating gives CASSHPQGGEQYF. The full variable domain, with the rest looked up from reference TRBV5-1 and TRBJ2-7, is KAGVTQTPRYLIKTRGQQVTLSCSPISGHRSVSWYQQTPGQGLQFLFEYFSETQRNKGNFPGRFSGRQFSNSRSEMNVSTLELGDSALYLCASSHPQGGEQYFGPGTRLTVT.

This clonotype has more than one count but fewer than ten. The gene calls are TRBV12-3 or TRBV12-4 and TRBJ2-7, with TRBD1 matching over 8 bases. V shed 3 bases, J shed 1 base, and the junction held 5 bases outside the gene matches. The CDR3 has 15 amino acids. CDR3 in amino acids: CASSLGDRTSYEQYF. The DNA of the CDR3 is TGTGCCAGCAGTTTGGGGGACAGGACGTCCTACGAGCAGTACTTC.

The sample holds a few counts of this clonotype. The CDR3 DNA sequence: TGTGCCAGCAGTGACACCCCGGACGTAGGGGAGACCCAGTACTTC. Its translation: CASSDTPDVGETQYF. This chain connects TRBV25-1 to TRBJ2-5; D gene ambiguous. Germline lookup yields CDR1 MGHDK and CDR2 SYGVNS. This CDR3 is 15 amino acids long. The germline V and J ends were trimmed by 3 bases and 5 bases, with 16 bases remaining between them.

The genes are TRBV7-9 and TRBJ2-7; 8 nucleotides agree with TRBD1. Losses at the gene ends were 3 bases for V and 4 bases for J; bases not matched to a gene: 8. This CDR3 contains 15 residues. Germline lookup yields CDR1 SEHNR and CDR2 FQNEAQ (reference sequence). This CDR3 reads CASSFSYGQGYEQYF. In DNA, the CDR3 is TGTGCCAGCAGCTTTTCCTATGGACAGGGTTACGAGCAGTACTTC.

The genes are TRBV20-1 and TRBJ2-2; a weak D match, TRBD2 (6 bases). The CDR3 runs to 14 residues. Looked up from germline, CDR1 is DFQATT and CDR2 is SNEGSKA (reference sequence). V lost 1 base and J 5 bases, leaving 11 bases between the germline ends. CDR3 nucleotide sequence: TGCAGTGCTAGAGCCGGGAGTAGGACCGGGGAGCTGTTTTTT. This encodes CSARAGSRTGELFF.

The chain carries TRBV7-9 and TRBJ2-6; D gene uncertain. Germline CDR1 and CDR2: SEHNR and FQNEAQ (reference sequence). The CDR3 length is 15 residues. With 5 bases removed from V and 0 bases from J, the gap between germline ends came to 8 bases. CDR3 sequence (DNA): TGTGCCAGCAGCACCACGGGCTCTGGGGCCAACGTCCTGACTTTC. Amino acid sequence: CASSTTGSGANVLTF. Combining the CDR3 with reference TRBV7-9 and TRBJ2-6 gives the whole variable domain DTGVSQNPRHKITKRGQNVTFRCDPISEHNRLYWYRQTLGQGPEFLTYFQNEAQLEKSRLLSDRFSAERPKGSFSTLEIQRTEQGDSAMYLCASSTTGSGANVLTFGAGSRLTVL.

This clonotype was recorded a few times. The CDR3 sequence: CASSATPGSTDTQYF. The CDR3 region has the DNA TGTGCCAGCAGCGCAACTCCGGGTAGCACAGATACGCAGTATTTT. The chain carries TRBV11-2 and TRBJ2-3; D remains unclear. The CDR3 has 15 amino acids. Germline CDR1 reads SGHAT; CDR2 reads FQNNGV. V was cut by 5 bases and J by 0 bases, with 12 bases left in between.

This clonotype was recorded a few times. The gene calls are TRBV9 and TRBJ2-1, with TRBD2 as a possible D gene (5 bases). The CDR3 runs 16 residues. The ends were cut back, 10 bases at V and 5 bases at J, with 25 bases in the middle. Germline loops: CDR1 SGDLS, CDR2 YYNGEE. CDR3 sequence (DNA): TGTGCCTCCGGCCGGGAACAAAGACGGGGAAACAATGAGCAGTTCTTC. Its protein product is CASGREQRRGNNEQFF.

This clonotype occurred a few times. The J gene is TRBJ2-1, the V gene TRBV24-1; D call uncertain. Germline lookup yields CDR1 KGHDR and CDR2 SFDVKD. V lost 0 bases to trimming and J lost 11 bases, with 13 bases between them. This CDR3 region has 14 residues. CDR3 loop: CATSDLPLGGKQFF. The CDR3 DNA sequence: TGTGCCACCAGTGATTTGCCGTTGGGTGGGAAGCAGTTCTTC.

This rearrangement joins TRBV7-9 to TRBJ1-2, with D perhaps matching TRBD1 (5 bases). V shed 5 bases and J shed 8 bases, with 27 bases lying between them. The CDR3 consists of 17 residues. The germline gives CDR1 SEHNR, CDR2 FQNEAQ (reference sequence). CDR3 sequence (DNA): TGTGCCAGCAGCCCCGGACCCTCGTTTGGCGGGGGAGTAGGCTACACCTTC. Amino acid sequence: CASSPGPSFGGGVGYTF.

This clonotype appeared a few times. The V gene is TRBV12-3 or TRBV12-4, the J gene TRBJ1-2, with unresolved D. Trimming took off 6 bases at V and 5 bases at J, with 7 bases between the two ends. CDR3 size: 11 residues. In DNA, the CDR3 is TGTGCCAGCAGGCTATTGTATGGCTACACCTTC. Amino acids: CASRLLYGYTF.

The chain recombines TRBV20-1 with TRBJ2-7; the match to TRBD1 covers 9 bases. Per the germline V gene, CDR1 is DFQATT and CDR2 is SNEGSKA (reference sequence). CDR3 length: 15 residues. The J segment lost 4 bases and the V segment lost 3 bases, leaving 10 bases of the junction unmatched. The CDR3 sequence is CSARPLGTGRYEQYF. The CDR3 nucleotides are TGCAGTGCTAGGCCGCTCGGGACAGGGCGGTACGAGCAGTACTTC.

This sequence joins TRBV5-1 and TRBJ1-4; TRBD1 aligns across 7 bases. The germline CDR1 and CDR2 sequences are SGHRS and YFSETQ. V lost 4 bases and J lost 8; bases outside the gene matches: 11. The CDR3 runs to 15 residues. The CDR3: CASSPDRSRGEKLFF. CDR3 in DNA: TGCGCCAGCAGCCCGGACAGGTCCCGGGGGGAAAAACTGTTTTTT.

There are a few counts of this clonotype. The CDR3 DNA sequence: TGCGCCAGCAGCCATGATCCTGGGGTCAGCTACGAGCAGTACTTC. The encoded protein is CASSHDPGVSYEQYF. The V gene is TRBV4-3, the J gene TRBJ2-7; D not resolved. Trimming left V 3 bases short and J 3 bases short, with 15 bases between. This CDR3 comprises 15 residues. CDR1 is LGHNA and CDR2 is YSLEER in the germline V gene.

This clonotype was observed a few times. This sequence joins TRBV6-5 and TRBJ2-4; D may be TRBD1 (6 bases). Trimming shortened V by 2 bases and J by 0 bases, and 14 bases separated the two germline ends. Germline V gives CDR1 MNHEY, CDR2 SVGAGI. The CDR3 spans 17 residues. CDR3 coding DNA: TGTGCCAGCAGTTACACAACAGGGAACCTAGCCAAAAACATTCAGTACTTC. It yields the protein CASSYTTGNLAKNIQYF.

V and J are TRBV12-3 or TRBV12-4 and TRBJ1-1; D remains unclear. V was cut by 8 bases and J by 4 bases, with 11 bases left in between. The length of the CDR3 is 12 residues. The CDR3 DNA sequence: TGTGCCAGCTTGGTGGGGTTCACTGAAGCTTTCTTT. This codes for CASLVGFTEAFF.